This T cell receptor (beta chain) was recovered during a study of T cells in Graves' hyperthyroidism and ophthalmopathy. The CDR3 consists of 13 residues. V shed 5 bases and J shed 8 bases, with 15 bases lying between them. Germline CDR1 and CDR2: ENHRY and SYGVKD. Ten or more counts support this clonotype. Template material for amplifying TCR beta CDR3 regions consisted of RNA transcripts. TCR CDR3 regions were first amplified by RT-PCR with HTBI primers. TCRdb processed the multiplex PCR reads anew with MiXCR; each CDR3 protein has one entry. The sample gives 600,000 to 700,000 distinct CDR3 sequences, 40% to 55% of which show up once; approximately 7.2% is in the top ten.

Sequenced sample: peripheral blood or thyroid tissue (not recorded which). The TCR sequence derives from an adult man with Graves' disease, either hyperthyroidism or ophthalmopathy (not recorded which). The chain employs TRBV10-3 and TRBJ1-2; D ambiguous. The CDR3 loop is CAISIQALGGYTF. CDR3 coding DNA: TGTGCCATCAGTATCCAGGCCCTCGGGGGCTACACCTTC.